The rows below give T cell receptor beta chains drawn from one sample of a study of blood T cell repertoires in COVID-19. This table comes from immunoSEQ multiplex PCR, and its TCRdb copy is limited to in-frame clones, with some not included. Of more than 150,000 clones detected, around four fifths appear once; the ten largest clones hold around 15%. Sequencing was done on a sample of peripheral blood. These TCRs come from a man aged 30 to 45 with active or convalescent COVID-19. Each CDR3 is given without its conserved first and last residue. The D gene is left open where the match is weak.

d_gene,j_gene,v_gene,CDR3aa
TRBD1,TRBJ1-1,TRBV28,ASSSQGIMNTEAF
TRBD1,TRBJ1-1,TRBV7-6,ASSLEGTGLGNTEAF
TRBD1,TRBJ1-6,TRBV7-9,ASSLDRVNSPLH
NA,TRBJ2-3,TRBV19,ASTQTRGADTQY
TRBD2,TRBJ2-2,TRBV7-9,ASSPGLAENAGELF
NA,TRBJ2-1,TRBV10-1,ASSEDSYNEQF
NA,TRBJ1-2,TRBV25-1,ASSGPGGQGGYT
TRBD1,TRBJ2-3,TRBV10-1,ASSPAGGSGTDTQY
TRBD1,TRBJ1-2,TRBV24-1,ATSAPEGANPNYGYT
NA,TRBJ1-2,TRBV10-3,AISGATNYGYT
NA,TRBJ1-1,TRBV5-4,ASSLARGSSEAF
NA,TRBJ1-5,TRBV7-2,ASSPYQGQQPQH
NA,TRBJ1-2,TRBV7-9,ASSTGMGYGYT
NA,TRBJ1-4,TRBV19,ASSLRSGEKLF
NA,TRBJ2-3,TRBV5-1,ASNLAGSPDTQY
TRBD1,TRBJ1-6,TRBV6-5,ASSYSRQGSNSPLH
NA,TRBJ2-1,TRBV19,ASSQTGEVSYNEQF
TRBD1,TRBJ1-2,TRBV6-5,ASSSRTGFSYGYT
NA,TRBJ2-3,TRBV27,ASSKEALASDTQY
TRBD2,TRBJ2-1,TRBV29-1,SVDGHTSDSYNEQF
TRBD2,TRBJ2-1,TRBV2,ASNRKAGEGTEQF
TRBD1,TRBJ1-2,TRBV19,ASSTGRIYGYT
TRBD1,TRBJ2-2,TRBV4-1,ASSQVAGTGNTGELF
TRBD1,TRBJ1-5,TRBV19,ASSTTRTGGQASTKNQPQH
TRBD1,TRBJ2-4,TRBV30,AWGDPGTGAYIQY
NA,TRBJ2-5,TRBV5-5,ASSRGGNQETQY
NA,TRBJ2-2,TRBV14,ASSPDWYGELF
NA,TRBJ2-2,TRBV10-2,ASTPTGNTGELF
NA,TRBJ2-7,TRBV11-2,ASSSTRVFRYEQY
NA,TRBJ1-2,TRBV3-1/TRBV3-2,ASSQTGGNYGYT
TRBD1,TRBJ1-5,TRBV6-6,ASSSSLQGGQPQH
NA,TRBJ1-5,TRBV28,ASSYQQGQPQH
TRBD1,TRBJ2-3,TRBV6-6,ASTDRQGLYDTQY
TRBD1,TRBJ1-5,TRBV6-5,ASSLGQGGNQPQH
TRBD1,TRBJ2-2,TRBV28,ASSAHSGGVELF
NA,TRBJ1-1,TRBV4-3,ASSQDQGTEAF
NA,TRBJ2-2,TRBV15,ATSVRQNTGELF
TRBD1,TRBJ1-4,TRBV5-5,ASSLTGASEKLF
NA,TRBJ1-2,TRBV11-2,ASSYGSGLGRGYT
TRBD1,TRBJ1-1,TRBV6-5,ASRPTGANTEAF